This T cell receptor (beta chain) was retrieved from a study of technical replicates of blood from a handful of donors (dated by TCRdb to the late 2010s). This clone appeared a single time. What antigen it recognizes has not been identified. No base-level quality is on record; no much larger clone is a single base apart. From its cysteine to its phenylalanine, the CDR3 spans 16 amino acids. The only DNA kept is the CDR3, 48 bases in frame from the first base. V loses 8 bases of germline sequence and J loses 0 bases, and the interval between the two ends is 20 bases. Looking up the germline V gene yields CDR1 MRHNA and CDR2 SNTAGT. Receptor amplification or capture employed the immunoSEQ multiplex PCR assay. TCRdb obtained this table from immuneACCESS and retained in-frame rearrangements with V and J assigned. These tables miss some clones; where compared with another copy, unresolved V genes account for less than half of the shortfall, and the remainder is unexplained. The sample includes 95,000 or so clones, with around 95% observed a single time. The top ten hold about 0.37% of the sample.

Sequenced input: T cells isolated from PBMCs. The chain is made from TRBV6-4 and TRBJ2-7; no confident D gene assignment can be made. The TCR originated in a human donor in good health. The nucleotides read TGTGCCAGCTCCCCCCAGCCGGGTGGAAGCTCCTACGAGCAGTACTTC. This encodes CASSPQPGGSSYEQYF.